The clone carrying this TCR beta chain has only one observation. The data stem from a study of technical replicates of blood from a handful of donors. The ends were cut back, 6 bases at V and 4 bases at J, with 14 bases in the middle. CDR1 and CDR2 (germline): MDHEN, SYDVKM. The CDR3 sequence is 14 residues long. Measured with immunoSEQ multiplex PCR; TCRdb has only the in-frame clones, and not every one. This table has 45,000 to 65,000 clones, approximately 94% appearing once. The sequence derives from a human donor in good health. The rearrangement links TRBV28 to TRBJ2-3; tentatively, D is TRBD2 (5 bases). What was sequenced was T cells isolated from PBMCs. CDR3 nucleotide sequence: TGTGCCAGCAGCTGGCTGGCGGGCGCAGATACGCAGTATTTT. It codes for CASSWLAGADTQYF.